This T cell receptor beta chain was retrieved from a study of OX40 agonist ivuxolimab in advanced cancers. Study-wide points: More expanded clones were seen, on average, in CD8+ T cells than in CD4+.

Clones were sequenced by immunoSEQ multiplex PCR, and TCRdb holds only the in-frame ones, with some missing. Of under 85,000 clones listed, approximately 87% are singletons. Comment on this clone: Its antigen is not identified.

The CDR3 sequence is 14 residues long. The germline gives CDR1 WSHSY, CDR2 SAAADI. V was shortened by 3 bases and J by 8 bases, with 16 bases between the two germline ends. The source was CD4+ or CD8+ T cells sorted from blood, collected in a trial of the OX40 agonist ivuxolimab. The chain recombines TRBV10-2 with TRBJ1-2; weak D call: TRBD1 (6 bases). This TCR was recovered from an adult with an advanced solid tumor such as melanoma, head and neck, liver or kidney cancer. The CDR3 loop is CASSEPNRAGGYTF. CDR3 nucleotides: TGCGCCAGCAGTGAACCCAACAGGGCGGGGGGCTACACCTTC.